One and the same sample provided the 6 T cell receptor beta chains below, sequenced in a study of blood T cell repertoires in COVID-19. Produced via immunoSEQ multiplex PCR; TCRdb's table is partial and in-frame only. Of 150,000 to 200,000 clones listed, approximately 90% are singletons. The specimen sequenced was peripheral blood. Receptors originate from a woman aged 25 to 45 with acute or convalescent COVID-19.

This clone was observed once. The chain links TRBV30 to TRBJ1-1; tentatively, D is TRBD1 (6 bases). The CDR3 has 15 amino acids. V shed 3 bases and J shed 1 base, with 15 bases lying between them. Per germline, CDR1 GTSNPN and CDR2 SVGIG (reference sequence). The CDR3 region is CAWRNLGGGNTEAFF. For the CDR3, the DNA is TGTGCCTGGAGGAATCTAGGGGGTGGGAACACTGAAGCTTTCTTT. Drawing the rest from reference TRBV30 and TRBJ1-1, the complete variable domain is SQTIHQWPATLVQPVGSPLSLECTVEGTSNPNLYWYRQAAGRGLQLLFYSVGIGQISSEVPQNLSASRPQDRQFILSSKKLLLSDSGFYLCAWRNLGGGNTEAFFGQGTRLTVV.

This rearrangement joins TRBV28 to TRBJ1-5; TRBD1 might be the D (5 bases). Germline V gene data show CDR1 as MDHEN and CDR2 as SYDVKM. With 8 bases removed from V and 3 bases from J, the gap between germline ends came to 11 bases. The CDR3 spans 13 residues. CDR3 sequence: CASGGMFNQPQHF. The CDR3 DNA is TGTGCCAGCGGGGGGATGTTCAATCAGCCCCAGCATTTT.

There are a few counts of this clone. The chain is built from TRBV7-6 and TRBJ1-5, with D possibly TRBD1 on 6 matching bases. The CDR3 length is 16 residues. Per the germline V gene, CDR1 is SGHVS and CDR2 is FNYEAQ. V lost 5 bases and J lost 6, with 20 bases in between. This CDR3 reads CASSPEAGAVLQPQHF. For the CDR3, the DNA is TGTGCCAGCAGCCCTGAAGCGGGGGCAGTCCTTCAGCCCCAGCATTTT.

The rearrangement uses TRBV28 and TRBJ1-4; TRBD1 agrees at 7 bases. The CDR3 is made up of 12 amino acids. The V gene's germline CDR1 is MDHEN and CDR2 SYDVKM. With 6 bases clipped from V and 7 bases from J, the junction kept 2 bases outside the gene matches. CDR3 coding DNA: TGTGCCAGCAGACAGGGGACTGAAAAACTGTTTTTT. It translates to CASRQGTEKLFF.

The rearrangement links TRBV18 to TRBJ1-3, with D possibly matching TRBD1 (6 bases). The V gene lost 8 bases and the J gene lost 5 bases, with 19 bases spanning the gap. The CDR3 covers 15 residues. CDR1 is KGHSH, CDR2 LQKENI, per germline. The CDR3: CASHSGEWGRNTIYF. The CDR3 bases are TGTGCCAGCCACTCAGGGGAATGGGGCCGAAACACCATATATTTT.

The chain couples TRBV5-4 to TRBJ2-5; TRBD2 matches 10 bases. Germline CDR1 is SGHNT and CDR2 is YYREEE (reference sequence). Trimming at V came to 0 bases and at J to 5 bases, leaving 4 bases not matched to a gene. The CDR3 extends over 15 amino acids. The CDR3 loop reads CASSLAWGLAETQYF. The CDR3 DNA sequence: TGTGCCAGCAGCTTGGCCTGGGGACTAGCGGAGACCCAGTACTTC.